One sample yielded the 24 T cell receptor beta chains listed below, sequenced in a study of blood T cell repertoires in COVID-19. Clones were read by immunoSEQ multiplex PCR, and TCRdb kept only the in-frame ones, dropping some. The table includes approximately 290,000 clones, roughly 90% detected once. The sequencing sample was made of PBMCs or T cells enriched from blood (not recorded which). The receptors stem from a woman aged 18-35 years with acute COVID-19.

The rearrangement links TRBV5-1 to TRBJ2-7; TRBD2 is a possible D gene (5 bases). Per germline, CDR1 SGHRS and CDR2 YFSETQ. The germline V and J ends were trimmed by 4 bases and 4 bases, with 12 bases remaining between them. The CDR3 has 13 residues. The CDR3 protein is CASSVTEAYEQYF. For the CDR3, the DNA is TGCGCCAGCAGCGTCACGGAGGCTTACGAGCAGTACTTC.

The chain links TRBV2 to TRBJ2-1, with 9 bases identical to TRBD2. J lost 7 bases, V lost 8 bases, and 9 bases had no gene match. CDR3 length equals 14 residues. CDR1 and CDR2 from the germline V gene are SNHLY and FYNNEI. CDR3 sequence (DNA): TGTGCCAGCGTTGAGCGGGAGGCAGAGAATGAGCAGTTCTTC. Its protein is CASVEREAENEQFF.

The V gene is TRBV27, the J gene TRBJ1-2, with 8 bases identical to TRBD1. Trimming at V came to 9 bases and at J to 8 bases, leaving 8 bases not matched to a gene. The V gene's germline CDR1 is MNHEY and CDR2 SMNVEV (reference sequence). This CDR3 contains 12 residues. This CDR3 is CASKQGAKGYTF. CDR3 in DNA: TGTGCCAGTAAGCAGGGGGCGAAAGGCTACACCTTC.

The sample holds a few counts of this clone. V is TRBV28 and J is TRBJ1-4; the D is unclear. Germline V gene lookup returns CDR1 MDHEN and CDR2 SYDVKM. V was clipped by 4 bases and J by 8 bases, with 14 bases between them. CDR3 length: 14 residues. The CDR3 DNA reads TGTGCCAGCAGTTACCGGCAGGAAATGGAAAAACTGTTTTTT. Residues: CASSYRQEMEKLFF.

The J gene is TRBJ1-5, the V gene TRBV5-6; 9 bases line up with TRBD1. The CDR3 totals 15 residues. V lost 3 bases to trimming and J lost 6 bases; unmatched junction nucleotides: 7. Germline-derived CDR1 and CDR2 are SGHDT and YYEEEE. The CDR3 protein is CASSSAGTGTQPQHF. CDR3 nucleotide sequence: TGTGCCAGCAGCTCCGCCGGGACAGGGACTCAGCCCCAGCATTTT. Complete variable domain (other parts from reference TRBV5-6 and TRBJ1-5): DAGVTQSPTHLIKTRGQQVTLRCSPKSGHDTVSWYQQALGQGPQFIFQYYEEEERQRGNFPDRFSGHQFPNYSSELNVNALLLGDSALYLCASSSAGTGTQPQHFGDGTRLSIL.

This clone came up once. The V gene is TRBV28, the J gene TRBJ1-5; no firm D call. Germline CDR1 MDHEN, CDR2 SYDVKM. The CDR3 runs 16 residues. V shed 4 bases and J shed 0 bases, with 13 bases lying between them. The CDR3 sequence is CASSSTASYSNQPQHF. The CDR3 bases are TGTGCCAGCAGTTCTACAGCTTCCTATAGCAATCAGCCCCAGCATTTT. Full variable domain (remainder filled in from reference TRBV28 and TRBJ1-5): DVKVTQSSRYLVKRTGEKVFLECVQDMDHENMFWYRQDPGLGLRLIYFSYDVKMKEKGDIPEGYSVSREKKERFSLILESASTNQTSMYLCASSSTASYSNQPQHFGDGTRLSIL.

This sequence joins TRBV3-1 (or the pseudogene TRBV3-2) and TRBJ2-1; 9 nucleotides agree with TRBD2. This CDR3 contains 16 residues. Trimming took 4 bases from V and 7 from J; bases not matched to a gene: 11. Germline V gives CDR1 LGHDT, CDR2 YNNKEL (reference sequence). The CDR3 DNA follows: TGTGCCAGCAGCCGGGGTAGCGGGGGCGGGGGGAATGAGCAGTTCTTC. As protein: CASSRGSGGGGNEQFF.

The chain uses TRBV10-3 and TRBJ1-5; D may be TRBD1 (5 bases). The germline V gene has CDR1 ENHRY and CDR2 SYGVKD. V was clipped by 11 bases and J by 0 bases, with 14 bases between them. The CDR3 sequence is 14 residues long. This chain's CDR3 is CAVGGDNSNQPQHF. The CDR3 DNA follows: TGTGCCGTCGGGGGGGATAATAGCAATCAGCCCCAGCATTTT.

J is TRBJ2-7 and V is TRBV12-3 or TRBV12-4, with D perhaps TRBD2 (6 bases). The CDR3 consists of 12 residues. V was trimmed by 6 bases and J by 6 bases, leaving 12 bases between them. For the CDR3, the DNA is TGTGCCAGCAGCTCGGGGGTGGGCGAGCAGTACTTC. It is translated as CASSSGVGEQYF.

In its sample, this clone was seen once. The rearrangement uses TRBV5-4 and TRBJ1-4; 7 bases fit TRBD1. The CDR3 totals 15 residues. Germline CDR1 SGHNT, CDR2 YYREEE (reference sequence). After removal of 0 bases from V and 8 bases from J, the junction contained 7 bases not matched to a gene. The CDR3 DNA follows: TGTGCCAGCAGCTTGGACCCAGGGGGAGAGGAAAAACTGTTTTTT. It codes for CASSLDPGGEEKLFF.

The chain couples TRBV27 to TRBJ2-5, with D possibly matching TRBD1 (5 bases). Trimming took off 5 bases at V and 1 base at J, with 11 bases between the two ends. Germline CDR1 MNHEY, CDR2 SMNVEV (reference sequence). The CDR3 covers 14 residues. The CDR3 reads CASSRRGSQETQYF. The CDR3 DNA reads as TGTGCCAGCAGTCGTAGGGGCAGCCAAGAGACCCAGTACTTC.

V is TRBV28 and J is TRBJ1-1; D uncertain. The CDR3 sequence is 14 residues long. Trimming removed 5 bases at V and 5 bases at J, with 15 bases between. Per the germline V gene, CDR1 is MDHEN and CDR2 is SYDVKM. The CDR3 loop is CASSPSDRRTEAFF. In DNA, the CDR3 is TGTGCCAGCAGTCCAAGCGACCGTCGGACTGAAGCTTTCTTT.

In its sample, this clone was seen once. The chain employs TRBV28 and TRBJ1-5, with 7 bases fitting TRBD1. The CDR3 covers 15 residues. V gave up 4 bases and J gave up 9 bases; unmatched junction bases: 12. Germline V CDR1 and CDR2: MDHEN, SYDVKM. CDR3 DNA: TGTGCCAGCAGTTACAAGGGGGCCCGGTGGTGGCCCCAGCATTTT. Its protein product is CASSYKGARWWPQHF.

This chain uses TRBV11-3 with TRBJ2-2; D might be TRBD1 (6 bases). The CDR3 totals 17 residues. V lost 5 bases and J 4 bases, leaving 20 bases between the germline ends. CDR1 and CDR2 from the germline V gene are SGHNT and YENEEA. CDR3 sequence: CASSPGTPLRGTGELFF. CDR3 DNA sequence: TGTGCCAGCAGCCCCGGGACACCTCTTAGGGGCACCGGGGAGCTGTTTTTT. Combining the CDR3 with reference TRBV11-3 and TRBJ2-2 gives the whole variable domain EAGVVQSPRYKIIEKKQPVAFWCNPISGHNTLYWYLQNLGQGPELLIRYENEEAVDDSQLPKDRFSAERLKGVDSTLKIQPAELGDSAVYLCASSPGTPLRGTGELFFGEGSRLTVL.

The genes are TRBV28 and TRBJ2-5; 12 positions match TRBD1. The CDR3 contains 17 residues. From germline, CDR1 is MDHEN and CDR2 SYDVKM. V trimming: 6 bases; J trimming: 5 bases; junction bases outside the gene matches: 13. This chain's CDR3 is CASSRRTGQGATETQYF. The CDR3 DNA reads as TGTGCCAGCAGCCGACGGACGGGACAGGGGGCAACGGAGACCCAGTACTTC. The whole variable domain, remainder taken from reference TRBV28 and TRBJ2-5, is DVKVTQSSRYLVKRTGEKVFLECVQDMDHENMFWYRQDPGLGLRLIYFSYDVKMKEKGDIPEGYSVSREKKERFSLILESASTNQTSMYLCASSRRTGQGATETQYFGPGTRLLVL.

The chain carries TRBV6-4 and TRBJ1-2; no firm D call. Trimming removed 6 bases at V and 8 bases at J, with 16 bases between. The V gene's germline CDR1 is MRHNA and CDR2 SNTAGT. The CDR3 is 13 amino acids. CDR3 DNA sequence: TGTGCCAGCAGCGAGGGTCCTGGCGGGGGCTACACCTTC. It is translated as CASSEGPGGGYTF.

The chain joins TRBV19 to TRBJ2-1; 13 bases agree with TRBD2. With 0 bases clipped from V and 8 bases from J, the junction kept 10 bases outside the gene matches. The CDR3 spans 18 residues. The germline gives CDR1 LNHDA, CDR2 SQIVND (reference sequence). The CDR3 sequence is CASSIDPWTSGRGYEQFF. CDR3 nucleotide sequence: TGTGCCAGTAGTATAGACCCTTGGACTAGCGGGAGAGGCTATGAGCAGTTCTTC. Full variable domain (missing parts from reference TRBV19 and TRBJ2-1): DGGITQSPKYLFRKEGQNVTLSCEQNLNHDAMYWYRQDPGQGLRLIYYSQIVNDFQKGDIAEGYSVSREKKESFPLTVTSAQKNPTAFYLCASSIDPWTSGRGYEQFFGPGTRLTVL.

This clone was counted once. This chain links TRBV18 with TRBJ1-2; TRBD1 agrees at 10 bases. This CDR3 is 16 amino acids long. Germline lookup yields CDR1 KGHSH and CDR2 LQKENI. V trimming: 5 bases; J trimming: 0 bases; junction bases outside the gene matches: 6. The CDR3 coding sequence is TGTGCCAGCTCAACCGGACAGGGGGTCGCTAACTATGGCTACACCTTC. This codes for CASSTGQGVANYGYTF.

This chain joins TRBV16 and TRBJ1-4, with D tentatively TRBD1 (5 bases). CDR3 length: 15 amino acids. V lost 1 base and J 5 bases, leaving 11 bases between the germline ends. From germline, CDR1 is KGHSY and CDR2 FQNENV. As DNA, the CDR3 is TGTGCCAGCAGCCAATTCACAGGAAGAAATGAAAAACTGTTTTTT. It encodes CASSQFTGRNEKLFF.

The gene calls are TRBV2 and TRBJ1-2; TRBD1 is a possible D gene (5 bases). The V end was cut by 3 bases, the J end by 9 bases, with 14 bases between. This CDR3 has 13 amino acids. Germline V gene data show CDR1 as SNHLY and CDR2 as FYNNEI. The CDR3 loop reads CASSERGDGRYTF. In nucleotides, the CDR3 is TGTGCCAGCAGTGAGCGGGGGGACGGTCGCTACACCTTC.

This clone was found many times. The rearrangement links TRBV12-5 to TRBJ2-5; possibly TRBD1 for D (5 bases). V lost 6 bases to trimming and J lost 5 bases, with 13 bases between them. This CDR3 spans 13 amino acids. Germline V gene lookup returns CDR1 LGHNT and CDR2 FRNRAP. Here the CDR3 reads CASGLQDTETQYF. The CDR3 nucleotides are TGTGCTAGTGGCCTACAGGACACGGAGACCCAGTACTTC.

The rearrangement joins TRBV12-5 to TRBJ2-5; 15 nucleotides line up with TRBD2. V was clipped by 3 bases and J by 1 base; unmatched bases: 9. Germline CDR1 and CDR2: LGHNT and FRNRAP. The CDR3 runs to 19 residues. CDR3 coding DNA: TGTGCTAGTGGTTTTAGAGGACTAGCGGGAGGGCACGCCCAAGAGACCCAGTACTTC. Translation gives CASGFRGLAGGHAQETQYF.

This chain joins TRBV11-2 and TRBJ2-2; TRBD2 aligns across 11 bases. In germline, CDR1 is SGHAT, CDR2 FQNNGV. The CDR3 has 15 amino acids. J gave up 5 bases and V 4 bases, and 3 bases lay outside the gene matches. Here the CDR3 DNA reads TGTGCCAGCAGCTCGGGACTAGCGGTTACCGGGGAGCTGTTTTTT. Its translation: CASSSGLAVTGELFF.

The chain combines TRBV7-2 with TRBJ2-1; 8 nucleotides match TRBD1. This CDR3 region has 16 residues. Trimming at V came to 5 bases and at J to 1 base, leaving 7 bases not matched to a gene. Germline V gene data show CDR1 as SGHTA and CDR2 as FQGNSA. CDR3 residues: CASSPWGQESYNEQFF. CDR3 coding DNA: TGTGCCAGCAGCCCGTGGGGACAGGAATCCTACAATGAGCAGTTCTTC. Based on the CDR3 plus reference TRBV7-2 and TRBJ2-1, the full variable domain is GAGVSQSPSNKVTEKGKDVELRCDPISGHTALYWYRQSLGQGLEFLIYFQGNSAPDKSGLPSDRFSAERTGGSVSTLTIQRTQQEDSAVYLCASSPWGQESYNEQFFGPGTRLTVL.